A single sample is the source of the 23 T cell receptor beta chains below, sequenced in a study of shared clonotypes between healthy human individuals. TCRdb's copy holds only in-frame clones and misses some; the assay was immunoSEQ multiplex PCR. The sample carries around 88,000 clones, approximately 70% recorded once. Sequenced material: memory CD8+ T cells sorted from blood. Documented subset: CD45RO+ cells pooled with CCR7-negative TemRA cells. The receptors were gathered from a man aged 30 to 39 in good health.

This clone was observed many times. This chain uses TRBV6-5 with TRBJ2-1, with TRBD1 as a possible D gene (8 bases). The germline V gene encodes CDR1 MNHEY and CDR2 SVGAGI. This CDR3 spans 13 amino acids. Trimming cost V 7 bases and J 7 bases, with 14 bases left between them. The CDR3, as DNA: TGTGCCAGCACCAAACAGGGGGGGAATGAGCAGTTCTTC. It translates to CASTKQGGNEQFF.

This clone was recorded only once. The rearrangement links TRBV11-3 to TRBJ2-3, with a tentative D call TRBD1 (6 bases). Trimming took 5 bases from V and 7 from J, leaving 16 bases between them. This CDR3 spans 14 amino acids. CDR1 and CDR2 from the germline V gene are SGHNT and YENEEA. Here the CDR3 reads CASSPGTGRNTQYF. The CDR3 coding sequence is TGTGCCAGCAGCCCCGGTACAGGGCGAAATACGCAGTATTTT.

The rearrangement links TRBV27 to TRBJ2-7; a possible D gene is TRBD1 (6 bases). The CDR3 has 14 amino acids. V was trimmed by 6 bases and J by 2 bases, leaving 14 bases between them. The germline gives CDR1 MNHEY, CDR2 SMNVEV (reference sequence). CDR3 sequence (DNA): TGTGCCAGCAGACCGATGACAGGACCCTACGAGCAGTACTTC. It is translated as CASRPMTGPYEQYF.

Only one count was recorded for this clone. This chain joins TRBV2 and TRBJ1-1, with unresolved D. Germline CDR1 and CDR2: SNHLY and FYNNEI. Trimming took off 1 base at V and 12 bases at J, with 9 bases between the two ends. CDR3 length: 11 amino acids. This CDR3 is CASSEEGRSFF. The CDR3 DNA follows: TGTGCCAGCAGTGAAGAGGGCAGATCTTTCTTT.

The table lists this clone with a count of one. V is TRBV7-1 and J is TRBJ2-1; D uncertain. TRBV7-1 carries the ORF label, with uncertain function. This CDR3 is built from 14 residues. The V gene lost 4 bases and the J gene lost 6 bases, with 13 bases spanning the gap. The CDR3 loop reads CASSLNVGPNEQFF. The CDR3 DNA sequence: TGTGCCAGCAGCTTAAATGTCGGACCCAATGAGCAGTTCTTC.

This chain joins TRBV19 and TRBJ2-1, with D maybe TRBD1 (6 bases). CDR1 is LNHDA and CDR2 is SQIVND in the germline V gene (reference sequence). CDR3 length equals 15 residues. V was cut by 3 bases and J by 2 bases, with 11 bases left in between. CDR3 DNA sequence: TGTGCCAGTAGTATTTGGGACACCGCCTACAATGAGCAGTTCTTC. This translates into CASSIWDTAYNEQFF. Variable domain in full (rest from reference TRBV19 and TRBJ2-1): DGGITQSPKYLFRKEGQNVTLSCEQNLNHDAMYWYRQDPGQGLRLIYYSQIVNDFQKGDIAEGYSVSREKKESFPLTVTSAQKNPTAFYLCASSIWDTAYNEQFFGPGTRLTVL.

The CDR3: CASTLLAGDYEQYF. CDR3 nucleotide sequence: TGTGCCAGCACCCTACTAGCGGGGGACTACGAGCAGTACTTC. The V and J genes are TRBV6-1 and TRBJ2-7; 11 bases are shared with TRBD2. Trimming took 7 bases from V and 3 from J; bases not matched to a gene: 5. CDR1 MNHNS and CDR2 SASEGT come from the germline V gene. This CDR3 has 14 residues.

J is TRBJ2-1 and V is TRBV2; D might be TRBD2 (6 bases). V was trimmed by 5 bases and J by 0 bases, leaving 17 bases between them. Germline CDR1 SNHLY, CDR2 FYNNEI. The CDR3 has 17 residues. CDR3 bases: TGTGCCAGCAGTCAACCCCTGAGGAGGGACTCCTACAATGAGCAGTTCTTC. This encodes CASSQPLRRDSYNEQFF.

The rearrangement uses TRBV5-5 and TRBJ2-1, with TRBD2 matching 15 bases. Germline V CDR1 and CDR2: SGHKS, YYEKEE (reference sequence). The V and J ends lost 4 bases and 5 bases, in that order; junction bases with no gene match: 13. CDR3 length: 19 amino acids. CDR3 sequence reads: CASSATIGLAGGPNNEQFF. In DNA, the CDR3 is TGTGCCAGCAGCGCCACCATCGGACTAGCGGGAGGGCCCAACAATGAGCAGTTCTTC.

The chain uses TRBV19 and TRBJ2-7; D unclear. CDR3 length equals 14 residues. With 6 bases removed from V and 3 bases from J, the gap between germline ends came to 15 bases. Per germline, CDR1 LNHDA and CDR2 SQIVND (reference sequence). CDR3 loop: CASSVTRGDYEQYF. The CDR3 bases are TGTGCCAGTAGCGTGACCAGAGGAGACTACGAGCAGTACTTC.

J is TRBJ1-5 and V is TRBV5-1; D may be TRBD1 (5 bases). The CDR3 sequence is 14 residues long. The germline V gene encodes CDR1 SGHRS and CDR2 YFSETQ. V was clipped by 0 bases and J by 5 bases, with 9 bases between them. In DNA form, the CDR3 reads TGCGCCAGCAGCTTGGGTAGCAGGGATCAGCCCCAGCATTTT. It is translated as CASSLGSRDQPQHF.

This chain uses TRBV7-9 with TRBJ1-5; D possibly corresponds to TRBD1 (5 bases). Trimming left V 5 bases short and J 4 bases short, with 15 bases between. This CDR3 comprises 15 residues. Germline V lookup: CDR1 SEHNR, CDR2 FQNEAQ (reference sequence). The CDR3 nucleotides read TGTGCCAGCAGCCCGTCAGGCGCAGGGAATCAGCCCCAGCATTTT. Protein: CASSPSGAGNQPQHF.

This chain links TRBV5-4 with TRBJ2-7; 10 bases agree with TRBD2. V dropped 5 bases and J dropped 3; count of bases not matched to a gene: 5. The CDR3 sequence is 14 residues long. The germline V gene has CDR1 SGHNT and CDR2 YYREEE (reference sequence). This CDR3 reads CASRRTSGGYEQYF. The CDR3 DNA is TGTGCCAGCAGGAGGACTAGCGGAGGCTACGAGCAGTACTTC.

This chain uses TRBV15 with TRBJ1-4; D remains ambiguous. Deletions cut 3 bases from V and 13 bases from J, with 12 bases between. The CDR3 is made up of 12 amino acids. Germline CDR1 and CDR2: LNHNV and YYDKDF (reference sequence). In DNA, the CDR3 is TGTGCCACCAGCAGCCCCAAGGGTACACTGTTTTTT. This codes for CATSSPKGTLFF.

This chain joins TRBV2 and TRBJ2-7; the D gene could be TRBD1 or TRBD2 (5 bases each). CDR3 length: 17 amino acids. Germline V gene lookup returns CDR1 SNHLY and CDR2 FYNNEI. V was clipped by 3 bases and J by 1 base, with 19 bases between them. In nucleotides, the CDR3 is TGTGCCAGCAGTGACCCCCACTGGGCAGGGAGTTCCTACGAGCAGTACTTC. Translated, it gives CASSDPHWAGSSYEQYF. The variable domain in full, completed from reference TRBV2 and TRBJ2-7, reads EPEVTQTPSHQVTQMGQEVILRCVPISNHLYFYWYRQILGQKVEFLVSFYNNEISEKSEIFDDQFSVERPDGSNFTLKIRSTKLEDSAMYFCASSDPHWAGSSYEQYFGPGTRLTVT.

The rearrangement uses TRBV6-6 and TRBJ2-7; tentatively, D is TRBD2 (6 bases). Trimming took off 2 bases at V and 3 bases at J, with 11 bases between the two ends. The CDR3 spans 14 residues. CDR1 and CDR2 from the germline V gene are MNHNY and SVGAGI (reference sequence). The CDR3 region is CASSYVVSGYEQYF. The CDR3 nucleotides read TGTGCCAGCAGTTACGTCGTTAGCGGCTACGAGCAGTACTTC.

V and J are TRBV19 and TRBJ2-7; D remains unclear. CDR1 and CDR2 (germline): LNHDA, SQIVND (reference sequence). This CDR3 is 13 amino acids long. Trimming removed 5 bases at V and 6 bases at J, with 14 bases between. The CDR3 DNA reads TGTGCCAGTAGTTCCCACTTAGAGCGCGAGCAGTACTTC. This codes for CASSSHLEREQYF.

V and J are TRBV5-1 and TRBJ2-3, with 16 bases that match TRBD2. Germline V gene lookup returns CDR1 SGHRS and CDR2 YFSETQ. The length of the CDR3 is 16 residues. Unmatched junction bases numbered 7, after V lost 4 bases and J lost 8 bases. The CDR3: CASSGSGLAGGGTQYF. In nucleotides, the CDR3 is TGCGCCAGCAGCGGCTCGGGACTAGCGGGAGGGGGTACGCAGTATTTT. Supplemented by reference TRBV5-1 and TRBJ2-3, the full variable domain reads KAGVTQTPRYLIKTRGQQVTLSCSPISGHRSVSWYQQTPGQGLQFLFEYFSETQRNKGNFPGRFSGRQFSNSRSEMNVSTLELGDSALYLCASSGSGLAGGGTQYFGPGTRLTVL.

The chain joins TRBV7-9 to TRBJ2-7; 8 nucleotides line up with TRBD1. In germline, CDR1 is SEHNR, CDR2 FQNEAQ (reference sequence). CDR3 length equals 15 residues. J was trimmed by 2 bases and V by 6 bases; bases with no gene match: 9. The CDR3 reads CASSRGTGGPYEQYF. CDR3 DNA: TGTGCCAGCAGTCGGGGGACAGGCGGCCCCTACGAGCAGTACTTC. The whole variable domain, filled in from reference TRBV7-9 and TRBJ2-7, reads DTGVSQNPRHKITKRGQNVTFRCDPISEHNRLYWYRQTLGQGPEFLTYFQNEAQLEKSRLLSDRFSAERPKGSFSTLEIQRTEQGDSAMYLCASSRGTGGPYEQYFGPGTRLTVT.

The chain joins TRBV28 to TRBJ1-1; 10 bases fit TRBD1. Germline loops: CDR1 MDHEN, CDR2 SYDVKM. V dropped 6 bases and J dropped 2; count of bases not matched to a gene: 6. CDR3 length: 15 amino acids. The CDR3 loop reads CASSLRTGGNTEAFF. CDR3 DNA sequence: TGTGCCAGCAGCCTGCGGACAGGGGGAAACACTGAAGCTTTCTTT.

The chain uses TRBV7-8 and TRBJ2-1, with D perhaps matching TRBD2 (6 bases). V lost 5 bases, J lost 13 bases, and 24 bases lay in between. The CDR3 is 15 amino acids. Germline assignment: CDR1 SGHVS and CDR2 FQNEAQ. The CDR3 here is CASSVGTSTLLPQFF. CDR3 bases: TGTGCCAGCAGCGTAGGGACTTCTACATTACTACCACAGTTCTTC.

The CDR3 reads CASSSDQPADTQYF. The CDR3 DNA reads as TGTGCCAGCAGTTCCGACCAGCCTGCAGATACGCAGTATTTT. The chain employs TRBV6-6 and TRBJ2-3; D unresolved. The CDR3 has 14 residues. The V and J ends lost 4 bases and 4 bases respectively, with 12 bases between them. Germline V CDR1 and CDR2: MNHNY, SVGAGI (reference sequence).

This clone was seen a handful of times. The gene calls are TRBV5-5 and TRBJ2-7, with D possibly being TRBD2 (5 bases). The germline V and J ends were trimmed by 3 bases and 0 bases, with 7 bases remaining between them. CDR3 length equals 13 residues. From germline, CDR1 is SGHKS and CDR2 YYEKEE (reference sequence). The CDR3 spells CASSYGVSYEQYF. The CDR3 nucleotides are TGTGCCAGCAGCTACGGGGTCTCCTACGAGCAGTACTTC.